The 10 T cell receptor beta chains reported below all come from one sample, sequenced in a study of blood T cell repertoires in COVID-19. Repertoires were generated with immunoSEQ multiplex PCR, while TCRdb's copy carries only in-frame clones and drops some. Of fewer than 500,000 clones listed, 70% to 90% are singletons. The specimen sequenced was peripheral blood. These receptors all stem from a man aged 18 to 30 with COVID-19, enrolled during active disease.

V usage is TRBV6-5 and J usage is TRBJ2-7, with D hard to call. The V end was cut by 4 bases, the J end by 4 bases, with 17 bases between. Germline CDR1 reads MNHEY; CDR2 reads SVGAGI. CDR3 size: 15 residues. The DNA for the CDR3 is TGTGCCAGCAGTTTTATTTTTTCCGGAGATTACGAGCAGTACTTC. It translates to CASSFIFSGDYEQYF.

The chain links TRBV7-3 to TRBJ2-2; TRBD1 might be the D (5 bases). Germline V CDR1 and CDR2: SGHTA, FQGTGA. The CDR3 has 13 amino acids. Trimming removed 5 bases at V and 6 bases at J, with 10 bases between. The CDR3 loop reads CASSAQGSGELFF. Here the CDR3 DNA reads TGTGCCAGCAGCGCGCAGGGATCCGGGGAGCTGTTTTTT.

V gene TRBV27 combines with J gene TRBJ2-1; 9 nucleotides match TRBD2. With 8 bases clipped from V and 8 bases from J, the junction kept 7 bases outside the gene matches. Germline lookup yields CDR1 MNHEY and CDR2 SMNVEV (reference sequence). The CDR3 is made up of 13 amino acids. CDR3 residues: CASGPSGVDEQFF. Written as DNA, the CDR3 is TGTGCCAGCGGTCCTAGCGGGGTTGATGAGCAGTTCTTC.

The chain links TRBV25-1 to TRBJ2-3, with D tentatively TRBD1 (5 bases). The germline V and J ends were trimmed by 1 base and 0 bases, with 14 bases remaining between them. This CDR3 is built from 17 residues. Germline values: CDR1 MGHDK, CDR2 SYGVNS. The CDR3 DNA reads as TGTGCCAGCAGTGAATTTACAGGAGTTCCTAGCACAGATACGCAGTATTTT. Its protein product is CASSEFTGVPSTDTQYF.

The CDR3 coding sequence is TGTGCCAGACCGGACAGTGCGGTCACTGAAGCTTTCTTT. Residues: CARPDSAVTEAFF. This rearrangement joins TRBV2 to TRBJ1-1, with a possible D match to TRBD1 (6 bases). This CDR3 has 13 residues. Trimming took 9 bases from V and 4 from J, leaving 15 bases between them. Germline V CDR1 and CDR2: SNHLY, FYNNEI.

This sequence joins TRBV5-1 and TRBJ2-2, with TRBD2 matching 12 bases. Trimming at V came to 6 bases and at J to 5 bases, leaving 5 bases not matched to a gene. Germline V CDR1 and CDR2: SGHRS, YFSETQ. The CDR3 has 15 amino acids. The CDR3: CASIPTSGRTGELFF. The DNA for the CDR3 is TGCGCCAGCATCCCGACTAGCGGGAGAACCGGGGAGCTGTTTTTT.

The chain employs TRBV7-9 and TRBJ2-2, with D uncertain. Trimming stripped 5 bases from V and 4 bases from J, with 8 bases between. CDR1 and CDR2 (germline): SEHNR, FQNEAQ (reference sequence). The CDR3 has 13 residues. Here the CDR3 reads CASSRTTTGELFF. The CDR3 DNA follows: TGTGCCAGCAGCCGAACAACCACCGGGGAGCTGTTTTTT.

This chain connects TRBV27 to TRBJ2-5; D is possibly TRBD1 (5 bases). V was cut by 3 bases and J by 4 bases, with 15 bases left in between. The CDR3 covers 15 residues. The V gene's germline CDR1 is MNHEY and CDR2 SMNVEV (reference sequence). The CDR3 loop reads CASSFKKGPGETQYF. In DNA, the CDR3 is TGTGCCAGCAGTTTTAAAAAGGGGCCGGGAGAGACCCAGTACTTC.

This chain joins TRBV28 and TRBJ1-5; TRBD1 might be the D (5 bases). CDR3 size: 13 residues. Trimming left V 10 bases short and J 3 bases short, with 13 bases between. Germline V gives CDR1 MDHEN, CDR2 SYDVKM. The CDR3 DNA reads TGTGCCACCACCCGGGACTACAATCAGCCCCAGCATTTT. This encodes CATTRDYNQPQHF.

This clone was recorded once. The chain carries TRBV7-9 and TRBJ2-7, with a tentative D call TRBD1 (5 bases). Germline CDR1 reads SEHNR; CDR2 reads FQNEAQ (reference sequence). This CDR3 spans 15 amino acids. V was cut by 5 bases and J by 4 bases, with 18 bases left in between. As DNA, the CDR3 is TGTGCCAGCAGCCCAGGCTGGGGCTTCCTTTACGAGCAGTACTTC. Translating it yields CASSPGWGFLYEQYF. Complete variable domain (other parts from reference TRBV7-9 and TRBJ2-7): DTGVSQNPRHKITKRGQNVTFRCDPISEHNRLYWYRQTLGQGPEFLTYFQNEAQLEKSRLLSDRFSAERPKGSFSTLEIQRTEQGDSAMYLCASSPGWGFLYEQYFGPGTRLTVT.